This passage covers 19 T cell receptor beta chains from one sample sequenced in a study of PD-1 blockade in mismatch repair-deficient tumors. The data were produced by immunoSEQ multiplex PCR, yet TCRdb's version contains in-frame clones alone and is incomplete. The data hold 45,000 to 55,000 clones, with approximately 81% observed a single time. The sequenced sample was peripheral blood, obtained approximately 20 weeks after starting pembrolizumab. These receptors were taken from an adult with mismatch repair-deficient cancer.

CDR3 amino acids: CASSESTRDTEAFF. CDR3 DNA sequence: TGCGCCAGCAGTGAGTCGACTCGCGACACTGAAGCTTTCTTT. This chain joins TRBV10-1 and TRBJ1-1, with unresolved D. Germline lookup yields CDR1 WNHNN and CDR2 SYGVQD (reference sequence). The CDR3 has 14 residues. The V end lost 0 bases, the J end lost 3 bases, and 8 bases lay between the germline ends.

The chain joins TRBV6-1 to TRBJ1-1, with 7 bases matching TRBD1. Germline V gene sequence: CDR1 MNHNS, CDR2 SASEGT. The length of the CDR3 is 14 residues. V shed 6 bases and J 0 bases; nucleotides not matched to a gene: 4. Here the CDR3 DNA reads TGTGCCAGCAGCTCGACAGGGATGAACACTGAAGCTTTCTTT. Translation: CASSSTGMNTEAFF.

This clone was observed a single time. The V and J genes are TRBV30 and TRBJ2-6; D is unclear. The germline gives CDR1 GTSNPN, CDR2 SVGIG (reference sequence). Trimming cost V 3 bases and J 2 bases, with 11 bases left between them. The CDR3 length is 15 residues. The CDR3 bases are TGTGCCTGGAGGCCGAAATGGGCTGGGGCCAACGTCCTGACTTTC. Its protein product is CAWRPKWAGANVLTF. The whole variable domain, remainder taken from reference TRBV30 and TRBJ2-6, is SQTIHQWPATLVQPVGSPLSLECTVEGTSNPNLYWYRQAAGRGLQLLFYSVGIGQISSEVPQNLSASRPQDRQFILSSKKLLLSDSGFYLCAWRPKWAGANVLTFGAGSRLTVL.

This rearrangement joins TRBV5-1 to TRBJ1-1, with D possibly matching TRBD1 (5 bases). Germline assignment: CDR1 SGHRS and CDR2 YFSETQ. The V gene lost 5 bases and the J gene lost 6 bases, with 14 bases spanning the gap. This CDR3 region has 13 residues. CDR3 sequence (DNA): TGCGCCAGCAGTCAGCACCTGGGGGCTGAAGCTTTCTTT. As protein: CASSQHLGAEAFF.

V usage is TRBV7-9 and J usage is TRBJ1-1; a possible D gene is TRBD1 (5 bases). Germline loops: CDR1 SEHNR, CDR2 FQNEAQ (reference sequence). Trimming removed 3 bases from V and 1 base from J, with 12 bases in between. This CDR3 has 15 residues. The CDR3 DNA sequence: TGTGCCAGCAGCTTCTTGAGACAGAGGAACACTGAAGCTTTCTTT. This sequence encodes CASSFLRQRNTEAFF.

V usage is TRBV6-6 and J usage is TRBJ1-1, with 9 bases aligning to TRBD1. This CDR3 is 14 amino acids long. Germline-derived CDR1 and CDR2 are MNHNY and SVGAGI (reference sequence). With 6 bases clipped from V and 4 bases from J, the junction kept 6 bases outside the gene matches. In nucleotides, the CDR3 is TGTGCCAGCAGATGGGACAGGGAGACCACTGAAGCTTTCTTT. It yields the protein CASRWDRETTEAFF.

The V gene is TRBV7-8, the J gene TRBJ1-5; TRBD1 matches 7 bases. Germline V lookup: CDR1 SGHVS, CDR2 FQNEAQ. The length of the CDR3 is 17 residues. J gave up 3 bases and V 4 bases, and 12 bases lay outside the gene matches. The CDR3 bases are TGTGCCAGCAGCTCCCGGGGGAGGGGGCTTAACAATCAGCCCCAGCATTTT. Its translation: CASSSRGRGLNNQPQHF.

The V and J genes are TRBV4-2 and TRBJ2-1; 16 positions match TRBD2. Germline V gene sequence: CDR1 LGHNA, CDR2 YNFKEQ. The CDR3 has 20 residues. Losses at the gene ends were 4 bases for V and 0 bases for J; bases not matched to a gene: 9. CDR3 DNA sequence: TGTGCCAGCAGCCTAGATGGGACTAGCGGGAGGGGGGGCTCCTACAATGAGCAGTTCTTC. This codes for CASSLDGTSGRGGSYNEQFF.

The chain has TRBV7-9 and TRBJ2-2, with D possibly TRBD2 on 5 matching bases. The germline V and J ends were trimmed by 1 base and 5 bases, with 11 bases remaining between them. The CDR3 sequence is 15 residues long. Per germline, CDR1 SEHNR and CDR2 FQNEAQ (reference sequence). CDR3 nucleotides: TGTGCCAGCAGCTTAGAGGGAGTACGGACCGGGGAGCTGTTTTTT. Amino acids: CASSLEGVRTGELFF.

The chain couples TRBV19 to TRBJ2-7; 9 bases agree with TRBD2. Germline-derived CDR1 and CDR2 are LNHDA and SQIVND (reference sequence). There are 16 residues in the CDR3. With 4 bases clipped from V and 2 bases from J, the junction kept 9 bases outside the gene matches. CDR3 region: CASSSPTSGKAYEQYF. The CDR3 coding sequence is TGTGCCAGTAGTAGCCCGACTAGCGGAAAAGCCTACGAGCAGTACTTC.

The rearrangement links TRBV5-1 to TRBJ1-1; 8 nucleotides agree with TRBD1. Germline V gene lookup returns CDR1 SGHRS and CDR2 YFSETQ. This CDR3 is 15 amino acids long. Losses at the gene ends were 3 bases for V and 4 bases for J; bases not matched to a gene: 8. CDR3 loop: CASSSSGTGATEAFF. The CDR3 DNA is TGCGCCAGCAGCTCCTCCGGGACAGGAGCCACTGAAGCTTTCTTT.

The chain is built from TRBV6-5 and TRBJ1-5; D possibly corresponds to TRBD1 (5 bases). Germline CDR1 and CDR2: MNHEY and SVGAGI. Trimming removed 0 bases at V and 8 bases at J, with 8 bases between. There are 13 residues in the CDR3. Here the CDR3 DNA reads TGTGCCAGCAGTTACTCGGGGGTTGAGCCCCAGCATTTT. This codes for CASSYSGVEPQHF.

The chain carries TRBV2 and TRBJ2-2, with 7 positions matching TRBD2. The ends lost 8 bases at V and 2 bases at J; junction bases unmatched: 8. The V gene's germline CDR1 is SNHLY and CDR2 FYNNEI. The CDR3 extends over 15 amino acids. CDR3 DNA: TGTGCCAGCGGGAGGGTCGGAGATAACACCGGGGAGCTGTTTTTT. Protein product: CASGRVGDNTGELFF.

The chain employs TRBV29-1 and TRBJ1-2; a weak D match, TRBD1 (5 bases). The CDR3 is 11 amino acids. Per germline, CDR1 SQVTM and CDR2 ANQGSEA. Trimming removed 4 bases at V and 7 bases at J, with 10 bases between. The CDR3 reads CSVASGPGYTF. The DNA of the CDR3 is TGCAGCGTTGCGTCAGGGCCTGGCTACACCTTC.

The rearrangement joins TRBV7-3 to TRBJ2-1, with no clear D. This CDR3 is 16 amino acids long. Germline V gives CDR1 SGHTA, CDR2 FQGTGA. Trimming stripped 2 bases from V and 0 bases from J, with 11 bases between. CDR3 residues: CASSLSPTDSYNEQFF. Here the CDR3 DNA reads TGTGCCAGCAGCTTATCCCCGACTGACTCCTACAATGAGCAGTTCTTC.

Only one count was recorded for this clone. The chain combines TRBV2 with TRBJ2-2; D possibly corresponds to TRBD2 (5 bases). CDR3 length equals 11 residues. Per the germline V gene, CDR1 is SNHLY and CDR2 is FYNNEI. Trimming cost V 10 bases and J 7 bases, with 10 bases left between them. The CDR3 protein is CAIPRDGELFF. In nucleotides, the CDR3 is TGTGCCATACCTCGGGACGGGGAGCTGTTTTTT.

The chain joins TRBV6-5 to TRBJ2-7, with D tentatively TRBD1 (6 bases). CDR1 is MNHEY and CDR2 is SVGAGI in the germline V gene. The CDR3 totals 15 residues. The ends were cut back, 1 base at V and 2 bases at J, with 12 bases in the middle. Here the CDR3 reads CASSYLRTVPYEQYF. The CDR3 DNA reads TGTGCCAGCAGTTACTTAAGGACAGTGCCCTACGAGCAGTACTTC.

This chain connects TRBV27 to TRBJ2-3; TRBD2 agrees at 16 bases. The CDR3 covers 19 residues. Germline values: CDR1 MNHEY, CDR2 SMNVEV (reference sequence). Germline trimming cut 5 bases from V and 1 base from J; bases unmatched to any gene: 9. CDR3 DNA sequence: TGTGCCAGCAGTCCACTCGGGACTAGCGGGAGGGGGGGCACAGATACGCAGTATTTT. Translation: CASSPLGTSGRGGTDTQYF.

This chain joins TRBV4-2 and TRBJ2-7; TRBD2 matches 10 bases. After removal of 5 bases from V and 5 bases from J, the junction contained 12 bases not matched to a gene. Per the germline V gene, CDR1 is LGHNA and CDR2 is YNFKEQ. This CDR3 has 16 amino acids. The CDR3 DNA reads as TGTGCCAGCAGCAGCCGCCCAGCGGGAGGGCCCCACGAGCAGTACTTC. It encodes CASSSRPAGGPHEQYF.